These 23 T cell receptor beta chains came from one sample sequenced in a study of T-cell reconstitution after alpha-beta-depleted transplantation in children. Preparing the TCRbeta library involved the use of unique molecular identifiers. From the PCR reads, TCRdb called clonotypes with MiXCR, one entry per CDR3 protein. Of around 340,000 distinct CDR3 sequences in the sample, more than 10% were seen once. The specimen was PBMCs, collected from the stem cell graft. The receptors come from a human donor who donated a stem cell graft to a child with Fanconi anemia.

This clonotype was observed at least ten times. This chain joins TRBV30 and TRBJ2-2, with D uncertain. The CDR3 has 13 residues. CDR1 GTSNPN and CDR2 SVGIG come from the germline V gene (reference sequence). The V gene lost 0 bases and the J gene lost 8 bases, with 10 bases spanning the gap. The CDR3 region has the DNA TGTGCCTGGAGTGTACAGCCGAGGGGGGAGCTGTTTTTT. Translating it yields CAWSVQPRGELFF.

J is TRBJ2-5 and V is TRBV10-3; 7 positions match TRBD2. This CDR3 has 14 amino acids. V was clipped by 4 bases and J by 0 bases; unmatched bases: 2. Looked up from germline, CDR1 is ENHRY and CDR2 is SYGVKD. This CDR3 reads CAISGGRDQETQYF. In DNA form, the CDR3 reads TGTGCCATCAGTGGCGGGAGAGACCAAGAGACCCAGTACTTC.

This clonotype was seen a few times. V and J are TRBV27 and TRBJ1-2; D is perhaps TRBD1 (6 bases). The CDR3 sequence is 14 residues long. Germline loops: CDR1 MNHEY, CDR2 SMNVEV (reference sequence). Trimming took 4 bases from V and 8 from J, leaving 17 bases between them. The CDR3 nucleotides are TGTGCCAGCAGTTCGGGGGGGCTGAGGGGGGGCTACACCTTC. Protein product: CASSSGGLRGGYTF.

The CDR3 loop is CASSGTESYEQYF. DNA for the CDR3: TGTGCCAGCAGTGGGACAGAATCCTACGAGCAGTACTTC. This rearrangement joins TRBV28 to TRBJ2-7; 7 bases are shared with TRBD1. The CDR3 loop spans 13 amino acids. Per germline, CDR1 MDHEN and CDR2 SYDVKM. Unmatched junction bases numbered 2, after V lost 5 bases and J lost 1 base.

CDR3 protein: CASSRGTAAYNEQFF. The CDR3 DNA sequence: TGTGCCAGCAGTCGGGGGACAGCGGCCTACAATGAGCAGTTCTTC. The chain joins TRBV6-1 to TRBJ2-1; perhaps TRBD1 as D (7 bases). CDR1 and CDR2 from the germline V gene are MNHNS and SASEGT. The germline V and J ends were trimmed by 5 bases and 2 bases, with 13 bases remaining between them. The CDR3 runs to 15 residues.

V gene TRBV2 combines with J gene TRBJ2-7; perhaps TRBD1 as D (5 bases). CDR1 is SNHLY, CDR2 FYNNEI, per germline. This CDR3 has 14 amino acids. Trimming cost V 2 bases and J 6 bases, with 14 bases left between them. The CDR3 here is CASSEQGAVGEQYF. CDR3 bases: TGTGCCAGCAGTGAACAGGGCGCGGTTGGCGAGCAGTACTTC.

The genes are TRBV9 and TRBJ1-6; D may be TRBD1 (5 bases). The CDR3 has 14 amino acids. Trimming removed 0 bases at V and 7 bases at J, with 8 bases between. CDR1 and CDR2 (germline): SGDLS, YYNGEE. In DNA, the CDR3 is TGTGCCAGCAGCGTAGGACAGCCGAATTCACCCCTCCACTTT. It codes for CASSVGQPNSPLHF.

This clonotype has only a few counts. This rearrangement joins TRBV18 to TRBJ2-2, with D uncertain. Between the trimmed V and J ends, which lost 2 bases and 6 bases, there was a span of 13 bases. Per germline, CDR1 KGHSH and CDR2 LQKENI. The CDR3 consists of 15 residues. The CDR3 here is CASSPEPGHAGELFF. In nucleotides, the CDR3 is TGTGCCAGCTCACCAGAGCCGGGCCACGCCGGGGAGCTGTTTTTT.

This clonotype has more than one count but fewer than ten. The chain carries TRBV4-2 and TRBJ2-3, with D perhaps matching TRBD2 (6 bases). Deletions cut 4 bases from V and 9 bases from J, with 20 bases between. CDR1 LGHNA and CDR2 YNFKEQ come from the germline V gene. The CDR3 length is 15 residues. CDR3 protein: CASSLGTPSPSTQYF. CDR3 bases: TGTGCCAGCAGCCTCGGGACTCCCTCCCCTTCGACGCAGTATTTT.

V and J are TRBV6-5 and TRBJ1-2, with a possible D match to TRBD1 (6 bases). The V end was cut by 4 bases, the J end by 0 bases, with 12 bases between. Germline assignment: CDR1 MNHEY and CDR2 SVGAGI. This CDR3 contains 15 residues. The CDR3 spells CASSFDRTSNYGYTF. Written as DNA, the CDR3 is TGTGCCAGCAGTTTCGACAGGACGTCTAACTATGGCTACACCTTC.

The CDR3 DNA reads as TGTGCCAGCAGCTTTGACCGGGGCTCTCAGTACTTC. It translates to CASSFDRGSQYF. The rearrangement uses TRBV12-3 or TRBV12-4 and TRBJ2-5; either TRBD1 or TRBD2 may supply D (5 bases each). There are 12 residues in the CDR3. Trimming pared 6 bases from V and 11 bases from J, leaving 16 bases between.

The chain joins TRBV6-1 to TRBJ2-5; D remains unclear. The CDR3 length is 13 residues. Trimming took off 4 bases at V and 1 base at J, with 7 bases between the two ends. CDR1 and CDR2 (germline): MNHNS, SASEGT. For the CDR3, the DNA is TGTGCCAGCAGTGTCCGAATCCAAGAGACCCAGTACTTC. It is translated as CASSVRIQETQYF.

At least ten counts were recorded for this clonotype. The genes are TRBV7-2 and TRBJ1-1; TRBD1 agrees at 7 bases. This CDR3 contains 16 residues. In germline, CDR1 is SGHTA, CDR2 FQGNSA. Trimming took 7 bases from V and 2 from J; bases not matched to a gene: 13. In DNA, the CDR3 is TGTGCCAGCACCCAATCACGAACAGGGGCAAACACTGAAGCTTTCTTT. This encodes CASTQSRTGANTEAFF.

This clonotype came up many times. The chain carries TRBV6-5 and TRBJ1-1, with D tentatively TRBD1 (5 bases). Germline V lookup: CDR1 MNHEY, CDR2 SVGAGI. The CDR3 contains 14 residues. With 5 bases removed from V and 1 base from J, the gap between germline ends came to 11 bases. CDR3 region: CASSIQVGNTEAFF. CDR3 DNA: TGTGCCAGCAGTATACAGGTGGGGAACACTGAAGCTTTCTTT.

This clonotype has at least ten counts. The chain has TRBV6-1 and TRBJ1-1; no clear D gene. V shed 8 bases and J shed 1 base, with 8 bases lying between them. The CDR3 contains 12 residues. CDR1 is MNHNS and CDR2 is SASEGT in the germline V gene. The CDR3 spells CASWEPNTEAFF. DNA of the CDR3: TGTGCCAGCTGGGAACCGAACACTGAAGCTTTCTTT.

The chain has TRBV7-9 and TRBJ2-7, with D maybe TRBD1 (6 bases). Germline-derived CDR1 and CDR2 are SEHNR and FQNEAQ (reference sequence). The CDR3 extends over 13 amino acids. The germline V and J ends were trimmed by 4 bases and 4 bases, with 11 bases remaining between them. The CDR3 loop reads CASSYLQGYEQYF. CDR3 bases: TGTGCCAGCAGCTACCTACAGGGTTACGAGCAGTACTTC.

This clonotype was detected many times. This chain uses TRBV2 with TRBJ2-3; D unresolved. The V and J ends lost 6 bases and 6 bases respectively, with 7 bases between them. The CDR3 is 11 amino acids. Germline loops: CDR1 SNHLY, CDR2 FYNNEI. The CDR3 nucleotides read TGTGCCAGCAGGGTGGAGGATACGCAGTATTTT. It yields the protein CASRVEDTQYF. Filled out from reference TRBV2 and TRBJ2-3, the complete variable domain reads EPEVTQTPSHQVTQMGQEVILRCVPISNHLYFYWYRQILGQKVEFLVSFYNNEISEKSEIFDDQFSVERPDGSNFTLKIRSTKLEDSAMYFCASRVEDTQYFGPGTRLTVL.

This clonotype has a handful of counts. The genes are TRBV5-1 and TRBJ2-1; 11 positions match TRBD2. V dropped 4 bases and J dropped 6; count of bases not matched to a gene: 12. The germline CDR1 and CDR2 sequences are SGHRS and YFSETQ. The CDR3 extends over 17 amino acids. The CDR3 sequence is CASSRAISGGVRNEQFF. The CDR3 DNA follows: TGCGCCAGCAGCAGGGCAATTAGCGGGGGGGTACGCAATGAGCAGTTCTTC. Combining the CDR3 with reference TRBV5-1 and TRBJ2-1 gives the whole variable domain KAGVTQTPRYLIKTRGQQVTLSCSPISGHRSVSWYQQTPGQGLQFLFEYFSETQRNKGNFPGRFSGRQFSNSRSEMNVSTLELGDSALYLCASSRAISGGVRNEQFFGPGTRLTVL.

A word on this clonotype: Mismatch with germline at one junction end may stem from a read error. The chain recombines TRBV20-1 with TRBJ1-1; possibly TRBD1 for D (6 bases). Germline lookup yields CDR1 DFQATT and CDR2 SNEGSKA (reference sequence). The CDR3 is 14 residues long. The DNA of the CDR3 is TGCAGTGCTCCCAAGGGGGGAATGAACGCTGAAGCTTTCTTT. Amino acid sequence: CSAPKGGMNAEAFF.

This clonotype was seen a few times. The chain recombines TRBV4-3 with TRBJ1-6; D not certain. CDR1 LGHNA and CDR2 YSLEER come from the germline V gene. CDR3 length: 17 amino acids. Trimming pared 0 bases from V and 1 base from J, leaving 10 bases between. The CDR3 DNA follows: TGCGCCAGCAGCCAAGATCCGGAAGGGTCCTATAATTCACCCCTCCACTTT. Its protein product is CASSQDPEGSYNSPLHF.

This chain links TRBV27 with TRBJ2-7; perhaps D is TRBD1 or TRBD2 (5 bases each). Germline assignment: CDR1 MNHEY and CDR2 SMNVEV (reference sequence). Between the trimmed V and J ends, which lost 6 bases and 2 bases, there was a span of 17 bases. CDR3 length equals 15 residues. CDR3 nucleotide sequence: TGTGCCAGCAGGATTACCGGGACGGCTGCCTACGAGCAGTACTTC. Protein sequence: CASRITGTAAYEQYF.

This clonotype has just a few counts. The chain has TRBV5-1 and TRBJ1-2; D uncertain. This CDR3 comprises 13 residues. The germline V gene encodes CDR1 SGHRS and CDR2 YFSETQ. V lost 3 bases to trimming and J lost 0 bases, with 6 bases between them. The CDR3 coding sequence is TGCGCCAGCAGCTCCGTAGCTAACTATGGCTACACCTTC. It codes for CASSSVANYGYTF.

At least ten counts were recorded for this clonotype. The chain couples TRBV12-3 or TRBV12-4 to TRBJ1-4; D ambiguous. Trimming removed 3 bases from V and 8 bases from J, with 13 bases in between. This CDR3 is 14 amino acids long. The CDR3 DNA reads as TGTGCCAGCAGTTTTGGCGGAAAGGAGGAAAAACTGTTTTTT. Protein product: CASSFGGKEEKLFF.